Listed below are T cell receptor beta chains from one sample, sequenced in a study of regulatory T cells in long-lasting Graves disease. One entry per CDR3 protein, called by TCRdb with MiXCR from the multiplex PCR reads. The sample holds some 400,000 distinct CDR3 sequences, about 16% seen once. The sample was also linked to a second study, of T cells in Graves' hyperthyroidism and ophthalmopathy.

The material was peripheral blood mononuclear cells (PBMCs), obtained at new diagnosis, from a patient treated with antithyroid drugs. The receptor source for this set is a woman aged 25-40 years with Graves disease. The CDR3 runs from the conserved cysteine through the conserved F or W. Fields, in order: CDR3 protein, CDR3 DNA, D gene, J gene, V gene, clone size. A D gene is named only where the DNA matches it firmly. For some rows the clone size is stated as once, few or many, or as a class when expanded; others skip it.

CDR3aa: CASSDVPTSTDTQYF
CDR3nt: TGTGCCAGCAGTGATGTTCCGACGAGCACAGATACGCAGTATTTT
d_gene: .
j_gene: TRBJ2-3
v_gene: TRBV2
abundance: .

CDR3aa: CASSGVSGSSQGGQFF
CDR3nt: TGTGCCAGCAGTGGTGTTAGCGGGAGCTCACAAGGGGGGCAGTTCTTC
d_gene: TRBD2
j_gene: TRBJ2-1
v_gene: TRBV2
abundance: many

CDR3aa: CASSRRRTANTEAFF
CDR3nt: TGTGCCAGCAGTCGCAGAAGGACGGCGAACACTGAAGCTTTCTTT
d_gene: .
j_gene: TRBJ1-1
v_gene: TRBV6-1
abundance: .

CDR3aa: CASSRASRYEQYF
CDR3nt: TGTGCCAGCAGCCGCGCGTCGCGTTACGAGCAGTACTTC
d_gene: .
j_gene: TRBJ2-7
v_gene: TRBV14
abundance: many

CDR3aa: CSSRLAGGGSYNEQFF
CDR3nt: TGCAGTTCTAGACTAGCGGGAGGAGGCTCCTACAATGAGCAGTTCTTC
d_gene: TRBD2
j_gene: TRBJ2-1
v_gene: TRBV20-1
abundance: .

CDR3aa: CASQEGQYF
CDR3nt: TGCGCCAGCCAGGAGGGTCAGTACTTC
d_gene: .
j_gene: TRBJ2-4
v_gene: TRBV5-1
abundance: many

CDR3aa: CSARPLEQPHNSPLHF
CDR3nt: TGCAGTGCCCGACCCCTAGAGCAGCCCCATAATTCACCCCTCCACTTT
d_gene: .
j_gene: TRBJ1-6
v_gene: TRBV20-1
abundance: .

CDR3aa: CSVVQGAAAYEQYF
CDR3nt: TGCAGCGTTGTTCAGGGGGCCGCCGCCTACGAGCAGTACTTC
d_gene: TRBD1
j_gene: TRBJ2-7
v_gene: TRBV29-1
abundance: many

CDR3aa: CASSEARGQKNIQYF
CDR3nt: TGTGCCAGCAGTGAAGCTAGGGGACAGAAAAACATTCAGTACTTC
d_gene: TRBD1
j_gene: TRBJ2-4
v_gene: TRBV6-2/TRBV6-3
abundance: many

CDR3aa: CASRLGQGTTEAFF
CDR3nt: TGTGCCAGTCGGTTGGGACAGGGAACCACTGAAGCTTTCTTT
d_gene: TRBD1
j_gene: TRBJ1-1
v_gene: TRBV18
abundance: many

CDR3aa: CASSSATGGETYEQYF
CDR3nt: TGTGCCAGCAGTTCCGCAACAGGGGGCGAGACCTACGAGCAGTACTTC
d_gene: TRBD1
j_gene: TRBJ2-7
v_gene: TRBV28
abundance: .

CDR3aa: CASSINPDRGREQFF
CDR3nt: TGTGCCAGTAGTATAAATCCGGACAGGGGCCGTGAGCAGTTCTTC
d_gene: TRBD1
j_gene: TRBJ2-1
v_gene: TRBV19
abundance: .

CDR3aa: CASSLPGGRAADTQYF
CDR3nt: TGTGCCAGCAGCTTGCCCGGCGGGAGGGCAGCAGATACGCAGTATTTT
d_gene: TRBD2
j_gene: TRBJ2-3
v_gene: TRBV5-4
abundance: few

CDR3aa: CASSLPQGYGYTF
CDR3nt: TGTGCCAGCAGTTTACCCCAAGGCTATGGCTACACCTTC
d_gene: .
j_gene: TRBJ1-2
v_gene: TRBV28
abundance: many

CDR3aa: CSAQRSYEQYF
CDR3nt: TGCAGTGCTCAGAGGAGCTACGAGCAGTACTTC
d_gene: .
j_gene: TRBJ2-7
v_gene: TRBV20-1
abundance: many

CDR3aa: CASSPGRQGEQFF
CDR3nt: TGTGCCAGCAGCCCCGGGAGGCAGGGTGAGCAGTTCTTC
d_gene: TRBD2
j_gene: TRBJ2-1
v_gene: TRBV12-3/TRBV12-4
abundance: many

CDR3aa: CASSLEGVALEAFF
CDR3nt: TGCGCCAGCAGCTTGGAGGGGGTAGCTCTAGAAGCTTTCTTT
d_gene: .
j_gene: TRBJ1-1
v_gene: TRBV5-1
abundance: many

CDR3aa: CASSITGTGETQYF
CDR3nt: TGTGCCAGCAGCATAACCGGGACAGGGGAGACCCAGTACTTC
d_gene: TRBD1
j_gene: TRBJ2-5
v_gene: TRBV27
abundance: many

CDR3aa: CASSYGRGGDGYTF
CDR3nt: TGCGCCAGCAGCTATGGAAGGGGTGGAGATGGCTACACCTTC
d_gene: .
j_gene: TRBJ1-2
v_gene: TRBV5-1
abundance: many

CDR3aa: CASSSRGTRSYF
CDR3nt: TGTGCCAGCAGTTCTCGAGGGACCCGGTCGTACTTC
d_gene: .
j_gene: TRBJ2-7
v_gene: TRBV28
abundance: many

CDR3aa: CASSLRRGSGQEYNSNQPQHF
CDR3nt: TGTGCCAGCAGCTTACGCCGCGGGTCCGGACAGGAGTATAATAGCAATCAGCCCCAGCATTTT
d_gene: TRBD1
j_gene: TRBJ1-5
v_gene: TRBV7-8
abundance: few

CDR3aa: CASSFYRGADTQYF
CDR3nt: TGTGCCAGCAGTTTCTACAGGGGTGCAGATACGCAGTATTTT
d_gene: TRBD1
j_gene: TRBJ2-3
v_gene: TRBV27
abundance: many

CDR3aa: CASSLKTFFPRHEDYGYTF
CDR3nt: TGCGCCAGCAGCTTGAAGACCTTCTTTCCGCGCCACGAGGACTATGGCTACACCTTC
d_gene: .
j_gene: TRBJ1-2
v_gene: TRBV5-1
abundance: .

CDR3aa: CASSPRTSGRVDTQYF
CDR3nt: TGTGCCAGCAGCCCCCGGACTAGCGGGAGGGTAGATACGCAGTATTTT
d_gene: TRBD2
j_gene: TRBJ2-3
v_gene: TRBV7-3
abundance: .

CDR3aa: CASSVGGEGYEQYF
CDR3nt: TGTGCCAGCAGCGTAGGAGGGGAGGGCTACGAGCAGTACTTC
d_gene: TRBD2
j_gene: TRBJ2-7
v_gene: TRBV9
abundance: many

CDR3aa: CASSLPVGKGEAFF
CDR3nt: TGTGCCAGTAGTCTCCCTGTCGGGAAGGGAGAAGCTTTCTTT
d_gene: .
j_gene: TRBJ1-1
v_gene: TRBV19
abundance: many

CDR3aa: CASRGQGTDFYGYTF
CDR3nt: TGTGCCAGCAGGGGTCAGGGGACAGATTTCTATGGCTACACCTTC
d_gene: TRBD1
j_gene: TRBJ1-2
v_gene: TRBV6-1
abundance: many

CDR3aa: CSVDGAGTTDTQYF
CDR3nt: TGCAGCGTTGATGGAGCGGGGACCACAGATACGCAGTATTTT
d_gene: TRBD2
j_gene: TRBJ2-3
v_gene: TRBV29-1
abundance: many